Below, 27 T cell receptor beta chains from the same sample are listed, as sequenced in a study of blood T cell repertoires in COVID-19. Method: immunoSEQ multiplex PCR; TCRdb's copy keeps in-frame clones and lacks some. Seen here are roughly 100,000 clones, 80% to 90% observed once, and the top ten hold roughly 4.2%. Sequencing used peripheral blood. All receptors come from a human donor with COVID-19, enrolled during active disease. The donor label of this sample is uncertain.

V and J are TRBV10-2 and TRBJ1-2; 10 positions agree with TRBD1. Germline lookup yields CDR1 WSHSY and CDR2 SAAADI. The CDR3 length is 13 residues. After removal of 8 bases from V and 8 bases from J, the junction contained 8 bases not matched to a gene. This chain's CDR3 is CASSPDRGVGYTF. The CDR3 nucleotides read TGCGCCAGCTCTCCGGACAGGGGGGTGGGCTACACCTTC.

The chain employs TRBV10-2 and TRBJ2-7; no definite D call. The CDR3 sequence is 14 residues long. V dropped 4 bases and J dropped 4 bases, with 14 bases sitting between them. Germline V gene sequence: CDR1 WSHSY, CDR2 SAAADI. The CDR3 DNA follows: TGCGCCAGCAGTGTAGGTTTGCGGAATTACGAGCAGTACTTC. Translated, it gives CASSVGLRNYEQYF.

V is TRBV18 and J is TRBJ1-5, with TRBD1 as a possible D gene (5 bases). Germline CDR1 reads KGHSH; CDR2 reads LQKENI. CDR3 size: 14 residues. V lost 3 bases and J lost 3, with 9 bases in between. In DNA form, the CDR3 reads TGTGCCAGCTCACCGGCGGGGGACAATCAGCCCCAGCATTTT. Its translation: CASSPAGDNQPQHF. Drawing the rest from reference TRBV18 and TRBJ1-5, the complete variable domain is NAGVMQNPRHLVRRRGQEARLRCSPMKGHSHVYWYRQLPEEGLKFMVYLQKENIIDESGMPKERFSAEFPKEGPSILRIQQVVRGDSAAYFCASSPAGDNQPQHFGDGTRLSIL.

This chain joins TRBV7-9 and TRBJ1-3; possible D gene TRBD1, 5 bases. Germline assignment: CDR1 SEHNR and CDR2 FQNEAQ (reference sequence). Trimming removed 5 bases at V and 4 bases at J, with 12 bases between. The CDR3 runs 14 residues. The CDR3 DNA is TGTGCCAGCAGCGTTACAGGTGACGGAAACACCATATATTTT. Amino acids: CASSVTGDGNTIYF.

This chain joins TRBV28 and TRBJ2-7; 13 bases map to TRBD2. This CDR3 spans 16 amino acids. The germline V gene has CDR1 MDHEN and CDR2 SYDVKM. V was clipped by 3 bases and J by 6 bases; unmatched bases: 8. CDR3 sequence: CASSFILLAGGGEQYF. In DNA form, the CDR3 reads TGTGCCAGCAGTTTTATATTACTAGCGGGAGGGGGCGAGCAGTACTTC.

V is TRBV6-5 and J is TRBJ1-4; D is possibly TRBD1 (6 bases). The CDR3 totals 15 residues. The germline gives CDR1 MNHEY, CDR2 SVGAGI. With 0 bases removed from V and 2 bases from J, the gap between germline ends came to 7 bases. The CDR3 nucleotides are TGTGCCAGCAGTTACTCCAGGGGTACTAATGAAAAACTGTTTTTT. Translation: CASSYSRGTNEKLFF.

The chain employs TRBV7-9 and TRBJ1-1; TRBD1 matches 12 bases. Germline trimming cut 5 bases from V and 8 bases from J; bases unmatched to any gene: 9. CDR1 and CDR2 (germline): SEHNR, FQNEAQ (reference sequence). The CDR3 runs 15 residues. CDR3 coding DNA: TGTGCCAGCAGCACCGGGACAGGGGGCCCCGACGAAGCTTTCTTT. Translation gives CASSTGTGGPDEAFF. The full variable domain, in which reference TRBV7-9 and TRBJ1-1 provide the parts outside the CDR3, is DTGVSQNPRHKITKRGQNVTFRCDPISEHNRLYWYRQTLGQGPEFLTYFQNEAQLEKSRLLSDRFSAERPKGSFSTLEIQRTEQGDSAMYLCASSTGTGGPDEAFFGQGTRLTVV.

CDR3 DNA: TGTGCCAGCACCGGGACAGTGCCGTTGGGCTACACCTTC. This encodes CASTGTVPLGYTF. The chain uses TRBV6-5 and TRBJ1-2, with 7 bases aligning to TRBD1. With V trimmed by 7 bases and J by 8 bases, 10 bases remained unmatched. CDR3 length: 13 amino acids. CDR1 and CDR2 (germline): MNHEY, SVGAGI.

CDR3 sequence: CASSDSFNTEAFF. The CDR3 nucleotides are TGTGCCAGCAGTGACAGCTTCAACACTGAAGCTTTCTTT. The rearrangement uses TRBV27 and TRBJ1-1, with D possibly matching TRBD1 (5 bases). CDR3 length: 13 residues. Germline CDR1 and CDR2: MNHEY and SMNVEV (reference sequence). V was trimmed by 5 bases and J by 2 bases, leaving 9 bases between them.

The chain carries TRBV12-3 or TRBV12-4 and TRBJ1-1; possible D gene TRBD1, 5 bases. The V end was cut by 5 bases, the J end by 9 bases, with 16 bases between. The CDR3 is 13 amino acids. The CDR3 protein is CASSLQRAGQAFF. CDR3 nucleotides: TGTGCCAGCAGTCTCCAGCGGGCAGGGCAAGCTTTCTTT.

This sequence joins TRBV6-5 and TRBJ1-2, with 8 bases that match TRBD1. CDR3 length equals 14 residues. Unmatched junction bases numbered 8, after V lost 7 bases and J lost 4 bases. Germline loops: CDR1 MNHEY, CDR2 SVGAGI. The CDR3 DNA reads TGTGCCAGCACCGAGGACAGGGAGGTCTATGGCTACACCTTC. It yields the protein CASTEDREVYGYTF.

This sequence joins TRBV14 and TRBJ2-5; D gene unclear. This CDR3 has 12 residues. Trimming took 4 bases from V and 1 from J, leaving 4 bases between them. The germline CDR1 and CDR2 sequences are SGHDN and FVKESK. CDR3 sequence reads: CASSPSQETQYF. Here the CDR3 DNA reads TGTGCCAGCAGCCCCTCCCAAGAGACCCAGTACTTC.

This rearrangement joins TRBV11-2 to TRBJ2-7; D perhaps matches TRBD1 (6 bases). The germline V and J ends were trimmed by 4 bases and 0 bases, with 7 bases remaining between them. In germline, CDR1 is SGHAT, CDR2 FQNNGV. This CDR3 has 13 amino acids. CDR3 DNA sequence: TGTGCCAGCAGCTGGACAGTCTCCTACGAGCAGTACTTC. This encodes CASSWTVSYEQYF.

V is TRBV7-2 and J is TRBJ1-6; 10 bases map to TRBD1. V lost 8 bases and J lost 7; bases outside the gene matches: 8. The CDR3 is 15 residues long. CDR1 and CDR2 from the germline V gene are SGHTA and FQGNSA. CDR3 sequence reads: CASRTTGGYNSPLHF. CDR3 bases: TGTGCCAGCCGAACGACAGGGGGCTACAATTCACCCCTCCACTTT.

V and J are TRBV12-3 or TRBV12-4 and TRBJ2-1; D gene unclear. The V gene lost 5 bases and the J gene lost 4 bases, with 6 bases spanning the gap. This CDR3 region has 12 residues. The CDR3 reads CASSSLYNEQFF. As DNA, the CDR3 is TGTGCCAGCAGTAGCCTTTACAATGAGCAGTTCTTC.

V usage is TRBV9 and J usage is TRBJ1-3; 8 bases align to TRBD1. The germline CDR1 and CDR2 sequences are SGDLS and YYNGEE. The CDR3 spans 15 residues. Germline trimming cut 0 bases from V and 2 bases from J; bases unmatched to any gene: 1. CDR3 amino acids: CASSVGDRPGNTIYF. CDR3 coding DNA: TGTGCCAGCAGCGTAGGGGACAGGCCTGGAAACACCATATATTTT.

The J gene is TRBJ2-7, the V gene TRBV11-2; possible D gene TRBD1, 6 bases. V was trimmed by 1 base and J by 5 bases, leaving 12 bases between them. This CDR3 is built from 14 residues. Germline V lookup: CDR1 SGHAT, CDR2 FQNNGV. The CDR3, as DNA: TGTGCCAGCAGCTTAGGATACGCAGGGGACGAGCAGTACTTC. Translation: CASSLGYAGDEQYF.

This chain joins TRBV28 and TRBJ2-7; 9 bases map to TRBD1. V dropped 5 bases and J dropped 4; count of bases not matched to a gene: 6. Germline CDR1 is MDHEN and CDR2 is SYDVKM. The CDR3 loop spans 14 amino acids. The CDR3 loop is CASSSGQGWYEQYF. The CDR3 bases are TGTGCCAGCAGTAGCGGACAGGGGTGGTACGAGCAGTACTTC.

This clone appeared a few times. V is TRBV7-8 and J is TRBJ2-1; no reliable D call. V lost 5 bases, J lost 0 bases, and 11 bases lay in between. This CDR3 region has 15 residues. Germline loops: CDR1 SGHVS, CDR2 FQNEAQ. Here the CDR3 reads CASSLFYSSYNEQFF. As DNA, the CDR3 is TGTGCCAGCAGCCTATTTTATAGCTCCTACAATGAGCAGTTCTTC.

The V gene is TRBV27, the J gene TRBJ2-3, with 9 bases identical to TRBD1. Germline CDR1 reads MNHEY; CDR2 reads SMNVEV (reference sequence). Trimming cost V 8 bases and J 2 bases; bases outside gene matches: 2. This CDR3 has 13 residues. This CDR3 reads CASRDRVTDTQYF. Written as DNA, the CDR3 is TGTGCCAGCCGGGACAGGGTCACAGATACGCAGTATTTT.

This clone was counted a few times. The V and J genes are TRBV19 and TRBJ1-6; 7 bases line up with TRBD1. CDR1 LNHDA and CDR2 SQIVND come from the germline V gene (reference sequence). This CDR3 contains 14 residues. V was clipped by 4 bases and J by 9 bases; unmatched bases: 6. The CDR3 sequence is CASSTDRESSPLHF. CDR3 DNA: TGTGCCAGTAGTACCGACAGGGAAAGTTCACCCCTCCACTTT. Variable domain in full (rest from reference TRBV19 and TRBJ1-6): DGGITQSPKYLFRKEGQNVTLSCEQNLNHDAMYWYRQDPGQGLRLIYYSQIVNDFQKGDIAEGYSVSREKKESFPLTVTSAQKNPTAFYLCASSTDRESSPLHFGNGTRLTVT.

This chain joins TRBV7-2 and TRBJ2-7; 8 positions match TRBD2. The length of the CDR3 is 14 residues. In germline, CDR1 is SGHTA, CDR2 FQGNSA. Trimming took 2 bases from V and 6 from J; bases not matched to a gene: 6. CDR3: CASSLSGGLREQYF. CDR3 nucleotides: TGTGCCAGCAGCTTATCGGGGGGGCTTCGCGAGCAGTACTTC.

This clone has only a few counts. The CDR3 protein is CSVAPGRREVNTEAFF. The CDR3 DNA is TGCAGCGTGGCTCCCGGGAGGCGGGAGGTGAACACTGAAGCTTTCTTT. The chain couples TRBV29-1 to TRBJ1-1; D is unclear. Trimming pared 6 bases from V and 0 bases from J, leaving 20 bases between. The CDR3 length is 16 residues. In germline, CDR1 is SQVTM, CDR2 ANQGSEA.

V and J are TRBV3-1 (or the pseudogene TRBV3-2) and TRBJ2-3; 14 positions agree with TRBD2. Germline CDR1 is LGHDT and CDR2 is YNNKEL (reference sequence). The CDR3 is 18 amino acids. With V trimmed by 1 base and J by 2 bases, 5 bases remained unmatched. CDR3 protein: CASSQAGLAGGFTDTQYF. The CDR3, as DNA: TGTGCCAGCAGCCAAGCCGGACTAGCGGGGGGCTTCACAGATACGCAGTATTTT.

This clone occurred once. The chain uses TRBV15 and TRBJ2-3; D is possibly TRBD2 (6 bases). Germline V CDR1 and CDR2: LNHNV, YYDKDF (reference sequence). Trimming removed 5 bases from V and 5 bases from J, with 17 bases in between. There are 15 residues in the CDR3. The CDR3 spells CATSPWRGRGDTQYF. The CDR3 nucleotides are TGTGCCACCAGCCCGTGGAGGGGCCGGGGAGATACGCAGTATTTT.

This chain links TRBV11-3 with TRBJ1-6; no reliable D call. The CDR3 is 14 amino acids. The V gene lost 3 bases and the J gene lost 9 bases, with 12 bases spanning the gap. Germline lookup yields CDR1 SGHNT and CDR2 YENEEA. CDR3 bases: TGTGCCAGCAGCTTGGAAGGAGAGGGTTCACCCCTCCACTTT. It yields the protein CASSLEGEGSPLHF.

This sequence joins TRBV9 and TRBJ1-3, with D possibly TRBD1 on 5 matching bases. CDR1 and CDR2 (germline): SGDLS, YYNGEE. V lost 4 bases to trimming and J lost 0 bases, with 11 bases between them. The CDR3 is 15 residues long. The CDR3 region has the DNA TGTGCCAGCAGCAACGCGGGGGACTCTGGAAACACCATATATTTT. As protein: CASSNAGDSGNTIYF.